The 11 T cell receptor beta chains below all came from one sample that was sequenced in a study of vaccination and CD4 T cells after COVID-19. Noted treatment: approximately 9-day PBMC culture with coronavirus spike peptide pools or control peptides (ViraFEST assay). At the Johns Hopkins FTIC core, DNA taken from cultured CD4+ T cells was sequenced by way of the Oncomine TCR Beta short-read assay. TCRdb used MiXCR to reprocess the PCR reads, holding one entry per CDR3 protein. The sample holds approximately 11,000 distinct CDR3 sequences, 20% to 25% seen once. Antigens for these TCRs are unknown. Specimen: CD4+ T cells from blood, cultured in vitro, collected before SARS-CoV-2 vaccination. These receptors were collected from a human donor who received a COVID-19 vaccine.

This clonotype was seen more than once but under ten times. The CDR3 nucleotides read TGCAGTGCTCTAGGGTCAGCTACCTACAATGAGCAGTTCTTC. Translating it yields CSALGSATYNEQFF. V is TRBV20-1 and J is TRBJ2-1; D unclear. Trimming pared 5 bases from V and 2 bases from J, leaving 13 bases between. Germline V CDR1 and CDR2: DFQATT, SNEGSKA (reference sequence). CDR3 length: 14 amino acids.

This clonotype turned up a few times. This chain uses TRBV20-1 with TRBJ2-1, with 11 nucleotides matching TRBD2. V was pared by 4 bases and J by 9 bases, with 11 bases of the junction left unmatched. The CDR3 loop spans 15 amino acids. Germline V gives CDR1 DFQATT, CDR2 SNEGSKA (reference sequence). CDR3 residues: CSAKVRLAGMGEQFF. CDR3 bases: TGCAGTGCTAAAGTAAGACTAGCGGGGATGGGTGAGCAGTTCTTC.

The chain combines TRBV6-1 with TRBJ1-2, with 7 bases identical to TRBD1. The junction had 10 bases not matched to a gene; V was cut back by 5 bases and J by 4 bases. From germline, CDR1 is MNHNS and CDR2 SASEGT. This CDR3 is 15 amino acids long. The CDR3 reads CASSPRQGGSYGYTF. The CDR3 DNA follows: TGTGCCAGCAGTCCACGACAGGGAGGCAGCTATGGCTACACCTTC.

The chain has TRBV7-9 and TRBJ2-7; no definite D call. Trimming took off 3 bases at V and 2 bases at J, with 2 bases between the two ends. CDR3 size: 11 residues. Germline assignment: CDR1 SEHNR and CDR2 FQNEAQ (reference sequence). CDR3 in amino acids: CASSLTYEQYF. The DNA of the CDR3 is TGTGCCAGCAGCTTGACCTACGAGCAGTACTTC. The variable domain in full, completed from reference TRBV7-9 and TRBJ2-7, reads DTGVSQNPRHKITKRGQNVTFRCDPISEHNRLYWYRQTLGQGPEFLTYFQNEAQLEKSRLLSDRFSAERPKGSFSTLEIQRTEQGDSAMYLCASSLTYEQYFGPGTRLTVT.

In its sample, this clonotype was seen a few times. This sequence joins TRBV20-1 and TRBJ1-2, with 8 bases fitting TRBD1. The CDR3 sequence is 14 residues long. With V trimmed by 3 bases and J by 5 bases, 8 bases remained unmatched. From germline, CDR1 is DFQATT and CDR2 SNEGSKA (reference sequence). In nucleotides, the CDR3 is TGCAGTGCTAGCGAAAACAGGGGGATTTATGGCTACACCTTC. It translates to CSASENRGIYGYTF.

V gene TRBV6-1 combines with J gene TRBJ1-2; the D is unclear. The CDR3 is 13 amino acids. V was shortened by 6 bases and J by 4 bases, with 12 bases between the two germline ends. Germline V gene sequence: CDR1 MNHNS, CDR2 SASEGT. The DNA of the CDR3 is TGTGCCAGCAGCGCGGACGGCGGCTATGGCTACACCTTC. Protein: CASSADGGYGYTF.

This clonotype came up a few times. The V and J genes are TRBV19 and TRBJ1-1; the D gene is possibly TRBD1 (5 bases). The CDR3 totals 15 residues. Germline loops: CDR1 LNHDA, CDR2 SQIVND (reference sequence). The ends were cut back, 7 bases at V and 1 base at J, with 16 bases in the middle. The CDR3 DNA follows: TGTGCCAGTAAGCGGGGGTCCGCATGGAACACTGAAGCTTTCTTT. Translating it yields CASKRGSAWNTEAFF.

The CDR3 region is CSASVLNTEAFF. As DNA, the CDR3 is TGCAGTGCTAGCGTTCTGAACACTGAAGCTTTCTTT. The chain combines TRBV20-1 with TRBJ1-1, with unresolved D. CDR3 length: 12 residues. Germline-derived CDR1 and CDR2 are DFQATT and SNEGSKA (reference sequence). V was clipped by 3 bases and J by 0 bases, with 5 bases between them.

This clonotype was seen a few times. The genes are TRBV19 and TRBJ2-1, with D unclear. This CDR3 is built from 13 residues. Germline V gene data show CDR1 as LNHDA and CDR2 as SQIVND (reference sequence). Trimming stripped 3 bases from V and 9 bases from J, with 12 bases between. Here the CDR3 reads CASSMTKSFEQFF. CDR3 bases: TGTGCCAGTAGTATGACGAAAAGTTTTGAGCAGTTCTTC.

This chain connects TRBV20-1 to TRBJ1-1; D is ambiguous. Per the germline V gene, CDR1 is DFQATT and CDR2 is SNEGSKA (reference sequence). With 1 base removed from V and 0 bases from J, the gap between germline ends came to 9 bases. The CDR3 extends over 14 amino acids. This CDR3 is CSARVLGLNTEAFF. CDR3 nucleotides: TGCAGTGCTAGAGTCTTAGGATTGAACACTGAAGCTTTCTTT.

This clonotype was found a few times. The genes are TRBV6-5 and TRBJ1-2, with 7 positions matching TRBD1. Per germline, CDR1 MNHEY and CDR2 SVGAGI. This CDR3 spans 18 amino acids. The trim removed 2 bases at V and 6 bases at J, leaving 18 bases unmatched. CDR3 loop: CASSYGGTATSLSDGYTF. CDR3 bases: TGTGCCAGCAGTTACGGGGGGACAGCCACCAGCCTATCCGATGGCTACACCTTC.